One sample yielded the 7 T cell receptor beta chains listed below, sequenced in a study of cytomegalovirus exposure and HLA in healthy donors. 13 Jbeta primers and 60 Vbeta primers were used for the PCR. The method was immunoSEQ multiplex PCR; TCRdb's version includes in-frame clones alone and lacks a portion of them. Among some 160,000 clones listed, roughly 84% were seen once. Sequences were obtained from PBMCs. Receptors were obtained from a man aged 45-60 years in good health and CMV-seropositive.

This chain uses TRBV19 with TRBJ1-1, with 7 positions matching TRBD1. Germline V CDR1 and CDR2: LNHDA, SQIVND (reference sequence). V dropped 4 bases and J dropped 1; count of bases not matched to a gene: 9. This CDR3 is built from 16 residues. CDR3 loop: CASSSTRQGPNTEAFF. In DNA, the CDR3 is TGTGCCAGTAGTAGCACAAGACAGGGCCCGAACACTGAAGCTTTCTTT.

In this sample, this clone turned up a few times. The rearrangement joins TRBV10-2 to TRBJ1-5; maybe TRBD1 (6 bases). Germline CDR1 reads WSHSY; CDR2 reads SAAADI. This CDR3 is 17 amino acids long. V was clipped by 0 bases and J by 0 bases, with 12 bases between them. The CDR3 DNA reads as TGCGCCAGCAGTGAGTCGTCAGGGGATGATAGCAATCAGCCCCAGCATTTT. The encoded protein is CASSESSGDDSNQPQHF.

The chain couples TRBV18 to TRBJ2-2; D may be TRBD2 (6 bases). Germline V gives CDR1 KGHSH, CDR2 LQKENI. This CDR3 is 14 amino acids long. V was clipped by 6 bases and J by 8 bases, with 16 bases between them. CDR3 loop: CASSERVQTGELFF. The CDR3 DNA is TGTGCCAGCTCGGAGCGGGTCCAGACTGGGGAGCTGTTTTTT. Variable domain in full (rest from reference TRBV18 and TRBJ2-2): NAGVMQNPRHLVRRRGQEARLRCSPMKGHSHVYWYRQLPEEGLKFMVYLQKENIIDESGMPKERFSAEFPKEGPSILRIQQVVRGDSAAYFCASSERVQTGELFFGEGSRLTVL.

The chain joins TRBV6-1 to TRBJ2-7; TRBD2 matches 10 bases. In germline, CDR1 is MNHNS, CDR2 SASEGT. CDR3 length: 13 amino acids. The V gene end was trimmed by 8 bases and the J gene end by 7 bases; junction bases not matched to a gene: 8. The CDR3 loop reads CASGTRLAGEQYV. CDR3 in DNA: TGTGCCAGCGGAACGAGACTAGCGGGTGAGCAGTACGTC.

This clone was recorded only once. The J gene is TRBJ2-7, the V gene TRBV15, with TRBD2 as a possible D gene (7 bases). The CDR3 is made up of 16 amino acids. In germline, CDR1 is LNHNV, CDR2 YYDKDF (reference sequence). V was cut by 1 base and J by 3 bases, with 16 bases left in between. This CDR3 reads CATSRVRAGANYEQYF. CDR3 sequence (DNA): TGTGCCACCAGCAGAGTGAGGGCGGGGGCGAACTACGAGCAGTACTTC.

The chain recombines TRBV6-5 with TRBJ1-3; D perhaps matches TRBD1 (5 bases). Trimming took off 6 bases at V and 0 bases at J, with 12 bases between the two ends. CDR1 is MNHEY, CDR2 SVGAGI, per germline. This CDR3 has 15 amino acids. The CDR3 DNA follows: TGTGCCAGCAGGACTAGTGGGGCCTCTGGAAACACCATATATTTT. Translated: CASRTSGASGNTIYF.

This clone was detected only once. The CDR3 sequence is CASTLRGSNQPQHF. The DNA of the CDR3 is TGTGCCAGCACCCTCAGGGGAAGCAATCAGCCCCAGCATTTT. This chain joins TRBV5-6 and TRBJ1-5, with D possibly TRBD1 on 6 matching bases. The V end lost 6 bases, the J end lost 1 base, and 11 bases lay between the germline ends. The CDR3 contains 14 residues. Germline values: CDR1 SGHDT, CDR2 YYEEEE.